These 7 T cell receptor beta chains share one sample of origin, sequenced in a study of cytomegalovirus exposure and HLA in healthy donors. The PCR ran on 60 Vbeta and 13 Jbeta primers. Measured with immunoSEQ multiplex PCR; TCRdb has only the in-frame clones, and not every one. This table holds more than 85,000 clones, around 87% found once. Sample: PBMCs. These receptors were taken from a man aged 40-50 years in good health and CMV-seronegative.

The chain links TRBV6-6 to TRBJ1-2, with 7 bases fitting TRBD1. The V gene's germline CDR1 is MNHNY and CDR2 SVGAGI (reference sequence). The CDR3 loop spans 12 amino acids. V lost 6 bases to trimming and J lost 7 bases; unmatched junction nucleotides: 5. CDR3 DNA: TGTGCCAGCAGATTTACAGGGGTTGGCTACACCTTC. This sequence encodes CASRFTGVGYTF.

The chain has TRBV7-9 and TRBJ2-5; D call uncertain. V lost 5 bases and J lost 5, with 9 bases in between. The CDR3 consists of 12 residues. Germline V lookup: CDR1 SEHNR, CDR2 FQNEAQ (reference sequence). The CDR3 nucleotides are TGTGCCAGCAGCCTGGCTTGGGAGACCCAGTACTTC. Translating it yields CASSLAWETQYF.

The table lists this clone with a count of one. The chain carries TRBV7-2 and TRBJ2-1; 7 nucleotides match TRBD1. V was pared by 0 bases and J by 6 bases, with 5 bases of the junction left unmatched. Germline CDR1 reads SGHTA; CDR2 reads FQGNSA. The CDR3 contains 15 residues. The CDR3 sequence: CASSLASRGTNEQFF. CDR3 bases: TGTGCCAGCAGCTTAGCGTCCAGGGGGACCAATGAGCAGTTCTTC.

This clone was observed once. V and J are TRBV27 and TRBJ1-1, with D unclear. With 3 bases removed from V and 8 bases from J, the gap between germline ends came to 10 bases. The CDR3 consists of 12 residues. The germline V gene has CDR1 MNHEY and CDR2 SMNVEV (reference sequence). The CDR3 loop is CASSFRGSEAFF. The CDR3 nucleotides read TGTGCCAGCAGTTTTCGGGGATCAGAAGCTTTCTTT.

The chain joins TRBV2 to TRBJ1-5; D is unresolved. Germline lookup yields CDR1 SNHLY and CDR2 FYNNEI. Trimming left V 2 bases short and J 7 bases short, with 12 bases between. The CDR3 is 14 residues long. The CDR3 region is CASSELSPEQPQHF. DNA of the CDR3: TGTGCCAGCAGTGAACTATCCCCCGAGCAGCCCCAGCATTTT.

V and J are TRBV28 and TRBJ1-1, with 12 bases lining up with TRBD1. The CDR3 spans 14 residues. V lost 5 bases, J lost 10 bases, and 8 bases stayed unmatched. Germline loops: CDR1 MDHEN, CDR2 SYDVKM. The CDR3: CASSPPGQGASAFF. The CDR3 nucleotides are TGTGCCAGCAGTCCTCCGGGACAGGGGGCTTCAGCTTTCTTT.

To note about this clone: At the DNA level, this CDR3 is encoded by other sequences in the same sample as well. The chain links TRBV5-1 to TRBJ1-5; D uncertain. Trimming removed 0 bases at V and 1 base at J, with 5 bases between. The CDR3 loop spans 14 amino acids. Germline CDR1 is SGHRS and CDR2 is YFSETQ. Here the CDR3 DNA reads TGCGCCAGCAGCTTGGACGGGAGCAATCAGCCCCAGCATTTT. Translating gives CASSLDGSNQPQHF.